The 27 T cell receptor beta chains below come from one sample, sequenced in a study of vaccination and CD4 T cells after COVID-19. Scientists ran DNA taken from cultured CD4+ T cells through the Oncomine TCR Beta short-read assay for sequencing. MiXCR, applied by TCRdb to the PCR reads, yields one record per CDR3 protein. The sample holds about 9,900 distinct CDR3 sequences, 30% to 40% seen once. Their antigen targets remain unknown. Treatment described: approximately 11-day PBMC culture with coronavirus spike peptide pools or control peptides (ViraFEST assay). From the unexposed donor, CD4+ T cells were collected ahead of the COVID-19 pandemic (2011-2018). Sequenced input: CD4+ T cells from blood, cultured in vitro. These receptor sequences come from a human donor in good health.

This clonotype was recorded a few times. The V call is TRBV7-9, the J call TRBJ2-5; TRBD1 aligns across 8 bases. This CDR3 has 17 residues. V trimming: 4 bases; J trimming: 7 bases; junction bases outside the gene matches: 17. The germline gives CDR1 SEHNR, CDR2 FQNEAQ (reference sequence). CDR3 nucleotides: TGTGCCAGCAGCTCGCACGACTCCGGGACAGGAGTGTGGACCCAGTACTTC. This gives the protein CASSSHDSGTGVWTQYF.

This sequence joins TRBV25-1 and TRBJ1-6, with D perhaps TRBD1 (5 bases). Germline V gene data show CDR1 as MGHDK and CDR2 as SYGVNS. V was trimmed by 4 bases and J by 8 bases, leaving 12 bases between them. The CDR3 is 14 amino acids. The CDR3 DNA is TGTGCCAGCAGTGCCAGCCCGACAGATTCACCCCTCCACTTT. Its protein is CASSASPTDSPLHF.

V is TRBV6-4 and J is TRBJ2-2; no reliable D call. The CDR3 extends over 14 amino acids. CDR1 MRHNA and CDR2 SNTAGT come from the germline V gene. V was trimmed by 2 bases and J by 4 bases, leaving 8 bases between them. The CDR3 DNA is TGTGCCAGCAGTGACAGGGAAGGCACCGGGGAGCTGTTTTTT. It encodes CASSDREGTGELFF.

V usage is TRBV9 and J usage is TRBJ2-3, with D tentatively TRBD1 or TRBD2 (5 bases each). Per germline, CDR1 SGDLS and CDR2 YYNGEE. The CDR3 is 13 residues long. Trimming left V 0 bases short and J 4 bases short, with 6 bases between. In nucleotides, the CDR3 is TGTGCCAGCAGCGTAGAGGGACCAGATACGCAGTATTTT. Translation: CASSVEGPDTQYF. The variable domain in full, with the rest retrieved from reference TRBV9 and TRBJ2-3, is DSGVTQTPKHLITATGQRVTLRCSPRSGDLSVYWYQQSLDQGLQFLIQYYNGEERAKGNILERFSAQQFPDLHSELNLSSLELGDSALYFCASSVEGPDTQYFGPGTRLTVL.

The CDR3 region is CACTPGQIYGYTF. The CDR3 DNA reads TGTGCCTGCACGCCTGGGCAGATCTATGGCTACACCTTC. V is TRBV30 and J is TRBJ1-2, with no clear D. V dropped 6 bases and J dropped 4 bases, with 15 bases sitting between them. The CDR3 has 13 residues. Per germline, CDR1 GTSNPN and CDR2 SVGIG (reference sequence).

The chain recombines TRBV6-2 or TRBV6-3 with TRBJ2-2; D remains ambiguous. The V gene's germline CDR1 is MNHEY and CDR2 SVGEGT. The CDR3 contains 19 residues. Trimming cost V 0 bases and J 8 bases, with 25 bases left between them. CDR3 coding DNA: TGTGCCAGCAGTTACTCCCCTGGCCGGAAGGCGAAGGCAGGAGGGGAGCTGTTTTTT. Translating it yields CASSYSPGRKAKAGGELFF.

The V and J genes are TRBV20-1 and TRBJ2-2; D gene ambiguous. Germline CDR1 is DFQATT and CDR2 is SNEGSKA (reference sequence). Trimming removed 7 bases from V and 4 bases from J, with 10 bases in between. The CDR3 extends over 12 amino acids. The CDR3 coding sequence is TGCAGTGTGAGTCTCAGCACCGGGGAGCTGTTTTTT. It is translated as CSVSLSTGELFF.

The rearrangement joins TRBV20-1 to TRBJ1-5, with 9 bases that match TRBD1. Germline V gene data show CDR1 as DFQATT and CDR2 as SNEGSKA (reference sequence). J gave up 3 bases and V 6 bases, and 6 bases lay outside the gene matches. This CDR3 region has 14 residues. The CDR3 DNA sequence: TGCAGTGCCTACACAGGGGGCTTCAATCAGCCCCAGCATTTT. Its protein is CSAYTGGFNQPQHF.

V and J are TRBV27 and TRBJ2-2; D is uncertain. V shed 3 bases and J shed 6 bases, with 5 bases lying between them. The V gene's germline CDR1 is MNHEY and CDR2 SMNVEV (reference sequence). The CDR3 spans 12 residues. The CDR3 DNA reads TGTGCCAGCAGTTTCGTATCCGGGGAGCTGTTTTTT. As protein: CASSFVSGELFF.

The chain is built from TRBV7-3 and TRBJ2-1; 10 bases fit TRBD1. The trim removed 5 bases at V and 7 bases at J, leaving 5 bases unmatched. This CDR3 spans 14 amino acids. Germline V gene sequence: CDR1 SGHTA, CDR2 FQGTGA. CDR3 nucleotide sequence: TGTGCCAGCAGCCCCCGGGACAGGGGAAATGAGCAGTTCTTC. Encoded protein: CASSPRDRGNEQFF.

This chain links TRBV7-9 with TRBJ2-1; D call uncertain. Germline CDR1 is SEHNR and CDR2 is FQNEAQ (reference sequence). The CDR3 is 13 amino acids. Between the trimmed V and J ends, which lost 2 bases and 15 bases, there was a span of 17 bases. DNA of the CDR3: TGTGCCAGCAGCTTAAGCCTCCGCCCCCGTGCGTTCTTC. It is translated as CASSLSLRPRAFF.

In this sample, this clonotype turned up a few times. The CDR3 loop reads CATSRGQQETQYF. Written as DNA, the CDR3 is TGTGCCACCTCGAGGGGGCAGCAAGAGACCCAGTACTTC. This chain connects TRBV11-3 to TRBJ2-5; 7 bases match TRBD1. Losses at the gene ends were 10 bases for V and 2 bases for J; bases not matched to a gene: 7. This CDR3 has 13 residues. The germline CDR1 and CDR2 sequences are SGHNT and YENEEA. Filled out from reference TRBV11-3 and TRBJ2-5, the complete variable domain reads EAGVVQSPRYKIIEKKQPVAFWCNPISGHNTLYWYLQNLGQGPELLIRYENEEAVDDSQLPKDRFSAERLKGVDSTLKIQPAELGDSAVYLCATSRGQQETQYFGPGTRLLVL.

The chain carries TRBV7-6 and TRBJ1-1; D gene unclear. Germline V gives CDR1 SGHVS, CDR2 FNYEAQ. Trimming cost V 6 bases and J 2 bases, with 10 bases left between them. CDR3 size: 13 residues. The CDR3 here is CASSSFTNTEAFF. CDR3 sequence (DNA): TGTGCCAGCAGTTCCTTCACAAACACTGAAGCTTTCTTT.

V gene TRBV6-5 combines with J gene TRBJ1-2; TRBD1 aligns across 10 bases. CDR3 size: 14 residues. Losses at the gene ends were 2 bases for V and 6 bases for J; bases not matched to a gene: 3. CDR1 is MNHEY and CDR2 is SVGAGI in the germline V gene. The CDR3 nucleotides read TGTGCCAGCAGTTACCTCGGGACAGGGGATGGCTACACCTTC. It yields the protein CASSYLGTGDGYTF.

The chain uses TRBV7-8 and TRBJ2-5; possibly TRBD2 for D (5 bases). CDR1 and CDR2 from the germline V gene are SGHVS and FQNEAQ. V lost 3 bases to trimming and J lost 7 bases, with 9 bases between them. This CDR3 is built from 12 residues. The DNA of the CDR3 is TGTGCCAGCAGCTTCGAGAGGGTGACCCAGTACTTC. Translation gives CASSFERVTQYF.

This clonotype turned up a few times. J is TRBJ2-1 and V is TRBV10-3; 7 bases are shared with TRBD2. V lost 7 bases and J lost 10; bases outside the gene matches: 10. The germline V gene has CDR1 ENHRY and CDR2 SYGVKD. This CDR3 region has 13 residues. The CDR3 DNA sequence: TGTGCCATCAACGCGGGGGACCCCGAAGAGCAGTTCTTC. Amino acids: CAINAGDPEEQFF.

CDR3 sequence reads: CASSLQGTEAFF. The DNA for the CDR3 is TGTGCCAGCAGCTTGCAGGGGACTGAAGCTTTCTTT. This chain connects TRBV5-8 to TRBJ1-1; the D gene is possibly TRBD1 (6 bases). Germline values: CDR1 SGHTS, CDR2 YDEGEE. CDR3 length equals 12 residues. V shed 1 base and J shed 5 bases, with 6 bases lying between them.

This clonotype was seen a few times. V is TRBV6-1 and J is TRBJ2-4; the D gene is possibly TRBD1 (6 bases). Germline V gives CDR1 MNHNS, CDR2 SASEGT. Trimming removed 8 bases from V and 0 bases from J, with 11 bases in between. The CDR3 extends over 14 amino acids. The CDR3 region is CASFGTIAKNIQYF. The CDR3, as DNA: TGTGCCAGCTTCGGGACAATAGCCAAAAACATTCAGTACTTC.

The CDR3 protein is CASRGTEYTEAFF. Here the CDR3 DNA reads TGTGCCAGCAGAGGGACAGAATACACTGAAGCTTTCTTT. The chain couples TRBV6-1 to TRBJ1-1; 7 nucleotides agree with TRBD1. CDR1 is MNHNS, CDR2 SASEGT, per germline. V was pared by 6 bases and J by 3 bases, with 4 bases of the junction left unmatched. The CDR3 contains 13 residues.

This clonotype turned up a few times. The V gene is TRBV18, the J gene TRBJ1-6; D call uncertain. CDR3 length: 13 residues. From germline, CDR1 is KGHSH and CDR2 LQKENI. Trimming left V 0 bases short and J 13 bases short, with 10 bases between. CDR3 loop: CASSPPNESPLHF. CDR3 coding DNA: TGTGCCAGCTCACCACCGAATGAGTCGCCCCTCCACTTT.

The chain couples TRBV24-1 to TRBJ2-3; TRBD2 agrees at 8 bases. The CDR3 covers 14 residues. The trim removed 7 bases at V and 0 bases at J, leaving 2 bases unmatched. Germline values: CDR1 KGHDR, CDR2 SFDVKD. CDR3 nucleotides: TGTGCCACCAGCCGGGGGGGCAGCACAGATACGCAGTATTTT. This translates into CATSRGGSTDTQYF.

In nucleotides, the CDR3 is TGTGCCAGTAGTATCAGTAGGGGAGGTGGTTATAGCAATCAGCCCCAGCATTTT. This gives the protein CASSISRGGGYSNQPQHF. V and J are TRBV19 and TRBJ1-5; D is possibly TRBD1 (5 bases). The germline V gene encodes CDR1 LNHDA and CDR2 SQIVND (reference sequence). V lost 3 bases and J 0 bases, leaving 18 bases between the germline ends. This CDR3 is 18 amino acids long.

The V and J genes are TRBV5-1 and TRBJ2-4; possible D gene TRBD1, 6 bases. Germline CDR1 and CDR2: SGHRS and YFSETQ. V lost 3 bases and J 7 bases, leaving 14 bases between the germline ends. The CDR3 length is 14 residues. The CDR3 DNA follows: TGCGCCAGCAGCTCCACCGGGACACCGAACATTCAGTACTTC. This sequence encodes CASSSTGTPNIQYF.

The V call is TRBV5-4, the J call TRBJ2-1; 8 nucleotides agree with TRBD1. V dropped 4 bases and J dropped 5; count of bases not matched to a gene: 8. The CDR3 is 15 residues long. The germline V gene encodes CDR1 SGHNT and CDR2 YYREEE (reference sequence). The CDR3 bases are TGTGCCAGCAGCACCACAGGGGGTAGAGACAATGAGCAGTTCTTC. It encodes CASSTTGGRDNEQFF.

This CDR3 is CATEPGSRGNQPQHF. The CDR3 DNA follows: TGTGCCACCGAACCGGGCTCGAGGGGCAATCAGCCCCAGCATTTT. The chain employs TRBV6-1 and TRBJ1-5; D gene unclear. The CDR3 length is 15 residues. Per the germline V gene, CDR1 is MNHNS and CDR2 is SASEGT. The V end was cut by 10 bases, the J end by 2 bases, with 18 bases between.

The gene calls are TRBV12-1 and TRBJ2-7; TRBD2, the D gene given by the table, was not confirmed from the DNA. TRBV12-1 is assigned pseudogene status. The CDR3 length is 19 residues. The CDR3, as DNA: TGTGCCAGCAGCTTTCCCCTGGGACTAGCGGGGCCAGGTTCCTACGAGCAGTACTTC. This translates into CASSFPLGLAGPGSYEQYF.

This clonotype was observed a single time. The chain recombines TRBV5-1 with TRBJ1-1; a weak D match, TRBD1 (5 bases). The V end lost 4 bases, the J end lost 4 bases, and 14 bases lay between the germline ends. The CDR3 has 14 residues. Per the germline V gene, CDR1 is SGHRS and CDR2 is YFSETQ. CDR3 coding DNA: TGCGCCAGCAGCCCCGACAGCCTGGGCACTGAAGCTTTCTTT. It encodes CASSPDSLGTEAFF.